This entry concerns a single T cell receptor beta chain. These data come from a study of cytomegalovirus exposure and HLA in healthy donors. Deletions cut 3 bases from V and 6 bases from J, with 12 bases between. This CDR3 has 15 residues. Germline V gene sequence: CDR1 LNHDA, CDR2 SQIVND (reference sequence). The PCR used 60 Vbeta and 13 Jbeta primers. Here immunoSEQ multiplex PCR was the method, and the copy in TCRdb shows in-frame clones only, minus some. The listing records about 48,000 clones. V usage is TRBV19 and J usage is TRBJ1-6, with a possible D match to TRBD1 (5 bases). Specimen: PBMCs. The source of this sequence is a male donor in good health and CMV-seropositive. CDR3 loop: CASSITGVGNSPLHF. Here the CDR3 DNA reads TGTGCCAGTAGTATTACAGGCGTTGGTAATTCACCCCTCCACTTT. Together with reference TRBV19 and TRBJ1-6, the CDR3 gives the full variable domain: DGGITQSPKYLFRKEGQNVTLSCEQNLNHDAMYWYRQDPGQGLRLIYYSQIVNDFQKGDIAEGYSVSREKKESFPLTVTSAQKNPTAFYLCASSITGVGNSPLHFGNGTRLTVT.